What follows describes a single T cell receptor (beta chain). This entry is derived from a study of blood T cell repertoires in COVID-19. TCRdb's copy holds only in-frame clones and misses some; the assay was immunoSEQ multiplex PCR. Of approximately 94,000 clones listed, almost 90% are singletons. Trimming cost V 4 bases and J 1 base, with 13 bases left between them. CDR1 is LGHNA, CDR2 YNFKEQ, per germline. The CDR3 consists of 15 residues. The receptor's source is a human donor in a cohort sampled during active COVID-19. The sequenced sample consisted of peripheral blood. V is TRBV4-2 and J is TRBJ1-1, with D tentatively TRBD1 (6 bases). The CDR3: CASSRDRRSNTEAFF. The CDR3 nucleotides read TGTGCCAGCAGCCGAGACAGGCGATCGAACACTGAAGCTTTCTTT.